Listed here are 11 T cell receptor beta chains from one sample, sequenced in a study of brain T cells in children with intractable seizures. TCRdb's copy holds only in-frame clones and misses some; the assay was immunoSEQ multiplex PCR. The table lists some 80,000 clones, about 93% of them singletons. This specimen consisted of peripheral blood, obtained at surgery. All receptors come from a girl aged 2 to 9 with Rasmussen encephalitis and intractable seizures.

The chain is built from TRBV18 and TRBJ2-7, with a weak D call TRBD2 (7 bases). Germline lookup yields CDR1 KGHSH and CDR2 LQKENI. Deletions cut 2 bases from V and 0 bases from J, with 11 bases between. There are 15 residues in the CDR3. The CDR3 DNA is TGTGCCAGCTCACCAAGAGGGGGGGACTCCTACGAGCAGTACTTC. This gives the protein CASSPRGGDSYEQYF.

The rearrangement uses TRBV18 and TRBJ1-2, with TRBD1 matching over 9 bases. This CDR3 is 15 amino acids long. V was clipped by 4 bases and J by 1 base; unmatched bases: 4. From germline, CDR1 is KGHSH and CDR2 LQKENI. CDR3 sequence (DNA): TGTGCCAGCTCACGCGGACAGGGGTATAACTATGGCTACACCTTC. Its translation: CASSRGQGYNYGYTF.

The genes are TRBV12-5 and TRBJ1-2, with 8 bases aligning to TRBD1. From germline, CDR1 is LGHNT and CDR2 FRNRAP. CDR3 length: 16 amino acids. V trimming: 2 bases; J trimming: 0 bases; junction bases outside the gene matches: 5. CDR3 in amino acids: CASGLTTGATNYGYTF. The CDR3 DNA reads TGTGCTAGTGGTTTGACGACAGGGGCGACTAACTATGGCTACACCTTC.

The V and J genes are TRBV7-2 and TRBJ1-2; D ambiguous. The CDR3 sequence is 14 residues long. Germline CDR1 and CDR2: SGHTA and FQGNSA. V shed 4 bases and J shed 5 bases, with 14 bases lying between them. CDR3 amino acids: CASSSRPPRYGYTF. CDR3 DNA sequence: TGTGCCAGCAGCTCAAGACCTCCCCGATATGGCTACACCTTC.

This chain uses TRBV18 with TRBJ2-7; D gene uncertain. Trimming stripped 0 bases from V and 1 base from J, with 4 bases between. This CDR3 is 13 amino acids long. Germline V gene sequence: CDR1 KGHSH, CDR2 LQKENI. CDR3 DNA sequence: TGTGCCAGCTCACCACCGGAGTCCTACGAGCAGTACTTC. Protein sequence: CASSPPESYEQYF. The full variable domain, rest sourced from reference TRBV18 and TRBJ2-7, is NAGVMQNPRHLVRRRGQEARLRCSPMKGHSHVYWYRQLPEEGLKFMVYLQKENIIDESGMPKERFSAEFPKEGPSILRIQQVVRGDSAAYFCASSPPESYEQYFGPGTRLTVT.

The CDR3 is CASSLQDFPDEQYF. The CDR3 DNA follows: TGCGCCAGCAGCCTACAGGACTTCCCAGACGAGCAGTACTTC. This chain connects TRBV5-1 to TRBJ2-7, with D perhaps being TRBD1 or TRBD2 (5 bases each). Germline CDR1 reads SGHRS; CDR2 reads YFSETQ. CDR3 length: 14 amino acids. V lost 4 bases and J 5 bases, leaving 16 bases between the germline ends.

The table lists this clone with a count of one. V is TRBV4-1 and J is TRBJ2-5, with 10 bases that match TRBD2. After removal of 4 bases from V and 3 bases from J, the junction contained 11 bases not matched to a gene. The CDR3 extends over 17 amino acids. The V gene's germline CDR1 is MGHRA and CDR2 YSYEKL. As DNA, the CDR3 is TGCGCCAGCAGCCGCACGCCAAGCGGGAGGGCAGAAGAGACCCAGTACTTC. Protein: CASSRTPSGRAEETQYF.

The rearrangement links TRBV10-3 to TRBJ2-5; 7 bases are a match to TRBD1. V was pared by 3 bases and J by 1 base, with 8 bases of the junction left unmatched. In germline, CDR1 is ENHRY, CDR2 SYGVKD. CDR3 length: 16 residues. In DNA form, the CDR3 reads TGTGCCATCAGTGACGGGCAGGGGGTCGGCCAAGAGACCCAGTACTTC. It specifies CAISDGQGVGQETQYF.

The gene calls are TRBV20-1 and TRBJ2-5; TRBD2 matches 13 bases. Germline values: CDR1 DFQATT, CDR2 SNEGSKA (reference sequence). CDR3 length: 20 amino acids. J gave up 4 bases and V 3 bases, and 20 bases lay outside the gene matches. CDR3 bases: TGCAGTGCTAGTCTGGGGGCGTCGACTAGCGGGAGGAAAGGGGGAGAGACCCAGTACTTC. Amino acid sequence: CSASLGASTSGRKGGETQYF.

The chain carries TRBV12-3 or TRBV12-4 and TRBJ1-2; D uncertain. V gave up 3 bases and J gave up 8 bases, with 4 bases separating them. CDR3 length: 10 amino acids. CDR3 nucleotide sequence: TGTGCCAGCAGTTTTAAAGGCTACACCTTC. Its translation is CASSFKGYTF.

In nucleotides, the CDR3 is TGTGCCACCAGTACGTCAGGGGGATCACCCCTCCACTTT. It is translated as CATSTSGGSPLHF. The chain joins TRBV24-1 to TRBJ1-6; 7 nucleotides agree with TRBD1. The germline CDR1 and CDR2 sequences are KGHDR and SFDVKD. This CDR3 is built from 13 residues. The V segment lost 6 bases and the J segment 10 bases; nucleotides outside the gene matches: 5.